This TCR beta chain was sequenced in a study of control samples from healthy donors and cancer patients. The CDR3 is 15 amino acids. Germline V gene data show CDR1 as MNHEY and CDR2 as SVGEGT. V gave up 6 bases and J gave up 4 bases; unmatched junction bases: 9. The method was immunoSEQ multiplex PCR; TCRdb's version includes in-frame clones alone and lacks a portion of them. The sample carries under 200,000 clones, 93% recorded once. The sequenced sample was blood. This clonotype originated in a woman in her sixties in good health. V gene TRBV6-2 or TRBV6-3 combines with J gene TRBJ2-1, with 7 nucleotides matching TRBD2. The CDR3 reads CASSPYGGGYNEQFF. The CDR3 DNA reads TGTGCCAGCAGCCCTTATGGGGGGGGGTACAATGAGCAGTTCTTC.